This T cell receptor beta chain was recovered during a study of OX40 agonist ivuxolimab in advanced cancers. Points from the study as a whole: Dose levels from 0.1 to 3.0 mg/kg saw CD4+ and CD8+ blood T cells expand clonally by week 6. Some nonresponders additionally presented with little normalized T-cell clonal expansion.

As for this clone: Its antigen is still unknown.

The table came from immunoSEQ multiplex PCR; TCRdb's copy has only in-frame clones and leaves some out. The data hold about 89,000 clones, with more than 75% observed a single time. This TCR came from an adult with an advanced solid tumor such as melanoma, head and neck, liver or kidney cancer. The specimen was CD4+ or CD8+ T cells sorted from blood, collected in a trial of the OX40 agonist ivuxolimab.

CDR3: CASESTYEQYF. The CDR3 DNA reads TGTGCCAGCGAGTCCACCTACGAGCAGTACTTC. V and J are TRBV6-1 and TRBJ2-7; no reliable D call. Trimming cost V 8 bases and J 2 bases, with 7 bases left between them. Germline V gene data show CDR1 as MNHNS and CDR2 as SASEGT. The CDR3 extends over 11 amino acids.